Shown below are 29 T cell receptor beta chains from a single sample sequenced in a study of beta chain features in type 1 diabetes. Points from the study as a whole: A moderate, significant TCRB CDR3 shortening appeared in type 1 diabetes across four CD4+ subsets.

The entirety of the isolated RNA underwent reverse transcription, so expressed TCRB transcripts were sequenced. Sequencing used immunoSEQ multiplex PCR; TCRdb keeps in-frame clones, though not all of them. Of 600,000 to 750,000 clones listed, about an eighth are singletons. These receptors lack a known antigen. Sequencing was carried out using naive CD4+ T cells from blood. The receptors here all came from a man in his thirties or forties with type 1 diabetes.

The chain couples TRBV5-4 to TRBJ1-5; no firm D call. Per the germline V gene, CDR1 is SGHNT and CDR2 is YYREEE (reference sequence). Between the trimmed V and J ends, which lost 4 bases and 6 bases, there was a span of 8 bases. The CDR3 runs 12 residues. The CDR3 protein is CASSRDGQPQHF. As DNA, the CDR3 is TGTGCCAGCAGCCGCGACGGTCAGCCCCAGCATTTT.

This clone was counted a few times. This chain joins TRBV7-9 and TRBJ2-2, with no clear D. Germline CDR1 SEHNR, CDR2 FQNEAQ (reference sequence). This CDR3 comprises 13 residues. Trimming pared 2 bases from V and 2 bases from J, leaving 3 bases between. Here the CDR3 reads CASSLYNTGELFF. For the CDR3, the DNA is TGTGCCAGCAGCTTATACAACACCGGGGAGCTGTTTTTT.

This clone has only a few counts. The V call is TRBV7-2, the J call TRBJ2-1; D unresolved. V was shortened by 6 bases and J by 1 base, with 13 bases between the two germline ends. The CDR3 spans 15 residues. Germline assignment: CDR1 SGHTA and CDR2 FQGNSA. Written as DNA, the CDR3 is TGTGCCAGCAGTACTCAAATACCTTCCTACAATGAGCAGTTCTTC. It is translated as CASSTQIPSYNEQFF.

This clone was found a few times. The genes are TRBV19 and TRBJ1-5, with TRBD1 as a possible D gene (6 bases). Germline assignment: CDR1 LNHDA and CDR2 SQIVND (reference sequence). With 6 bases removed from V and 5 bases from J, the gap between germline ends came to 20 bases. This CDR3 has 16 residues. The CDR3 nucleotides are TGTGCCAGTAGAACAGGGCCCGCAGCACAACATCAGCCCCAGCATTTT. Protein product: CASRTGPAAQHQPQHF.

This clone was recorded a few times. The chain links TRBV7-9 to TRBJ2-3; 7 bases are a match to TRBD2. Germline CDR1 SEHNR, CDR2 FQNEAQ (reference sequence). The CDR3 runs 15 residues. The V and J ends lost 4 bases and 2 bases, in that order; junction bases with no gene match: 6. This chain's CDR3 is CASSSGAGNTDTQYF. CDR3 coding DNA: TGTGCCAGCAGCTCCGGAGCGGGGAACACAGATACGCAGTATTTT. Full variable domain (remainder filled in from reference TRBV7-9 and TRBJ2-3): DTGVSQNPRHKITKRGQNVTFRCDPISEHNRLYWYRQTLGQGPEFLTYFQNEAQLEKSRLLSDRFSAERPKGSFSTLEIQRTEQGDSAMYLCASSSGAGNTDTQYFGPGTRLTVL.

This chain connects TRBV14 to TRBJ1-6; D unclear. In germline, CDR1 is SGHDN, CDR2 FVKESK. V was shortened by 2 bases and J by 9 bases, with 11 bases between the two germline ends. The length of the CDR3 is 14 residues. Here the CDR3 DNA reads TGTGCCAGCAGCCAATACATAGGCGCTTCACCCCTCCACTTT. Translating gives CASSQYIGASPLHF.

Only a few counts were recorded for this clone. This chain links TRBV15 with TRBJ2-5; 10 bases line up with TRBD1. V was clipped by 2 bases and J by 4 bases; unmatched bases: 4. The CDR3 has 15 residues. Per the germline V gene, CDR1 is LNHNV and CDR2 is YYDKDF (reference sequence). DNA for the CDR3: TGTGCCACCAGCAGAACCGGGACAGGGGCAGAGACCCAGTACTTC. Residues: CATSRTGTGAETQYF.

This sequence joins TRBV6-5 and TRBJ2-1; D gene unclear. Germline V lookup: CDR1 MNHEY, CDR2 SVGAGI. This CDR3 contains 14 residues. V was clipped by 0 bases and J by 4 bases, with 7 bases between them. CDR3 bases: TGTGCCAGCAGTTACTCCGACATTTACAATGAGCAGTTCTTC. Its protein product is CASSYSDIYNEQFF.

The V gene is TRBV11-3, the J gene TRBJ1-3; D remains unclear. Germline V gene sequence: CDR1 SGHNT, CDR2 YENEEA. The CDR3 is 13 amino acids. V was pared by 8 bases and J by 4 bases, with 12 bases between. DNA for the CDR3: TGTGCCAGCGGACGGACGAGAGGAAACACCATATATTTT. As protein: CASGRTRGNTIYF. Complete variable domain (other parts from reference TRBV11-3 and TRBJ1-3): EAGVVQSPRYKIIEKKQPVAFWCNPISGHNTLYWYLQNLGQGPELLIRYENEEAVDDSQLPKDRFSAERLKGVDSTLKIQPAELGDSAVYLCASGRTRGNTIYFGEGSWLTVV.

Note on this clone: The same CDR3 also results from other DNA sequences found in this sample. The rearrangement links TRBV30 to TRBJ1-2; TRBD1 might be the D (5 bases). CDR3 length equals 12 residues. Germline CDR1 and CDR2: GTSNPN and SVGIG (reference sequence). Between the trimmed V and J ends, which lost 0 bases and 8 bases, there was a span of 10 bases. In DNA, the CDR3 is TGTGCCTGGAGTGTATCAGGGTACGGCTACACCTTC. This encodes CAWSVSGYGYTF.

This clone has a handful of counts. This sequence joins TRBV27 and TRBJ2-7; D call uncertain. Trimming cost V 2 bases and J 6 bases, with 11 bases left between them. Germline V gene lookup returns CDR1 MNHEY and CDR2 SMNVEV (reference sequence). The length of the CDR3 is 13 residues. This chain's CDR3 is CASSLAFSVEQYF. In DNA, the CDR3 is TGTGCCAGCAGTTTAGCTTTCTCTGTCGAGCAGTACTTC.

This clone has a handful of counts. Other nucleotide sequences from this sample produce the same CDR3. The chain links TRBV2 to TRBJ1-6; D gene ambiguous. This CDR3 is built from 11 residues. Germline V CDR1 and CDR2: SNHLY, FYNNEI. Trimming stripped 6 bases from V and 7 bases from J, with 4 bases between. CDR3: CASRENSPLHF. For the CDR3, the DNA is TGTGCCAGCAGGGAAAATTCACCCCTCCACTTT.

This clone was seen a single time. The rearrangement links TRBV7-9 to TRBJ1-5; tentative D call: TRBD1 (5 bases). Germline CDR1 is SEHNR and CDR2 is FQNEAQ (reference sequence). Trimming shortened V by 0 bases and J by 4 bases, and 19 bases separated the two germline ends. The CDR3 extends over 18 amino acids. CDR3 residues: CASSLATGTYGGNQPQHF. For the CDR3, the DNA is TGTGCCAGCAGCTTAGCGACGGGAACTTACGGGGGGAATCAGCCCCAGCATTTT.

This chain links TRBV19 with TRBJ2-2; no clear D. The CDR3 sequence is 13 residues long. The germline V gene has CDR1 LNHDA and CDR2 SQIVND (reference sequence). Trimming took 6 bases from V and 7 from J, leaving 12 bases between them. Written as DNA, the CDR3 is TGTGCCAGTAGAACCGACGTGCGCGGGGAGCTGTTTTTT. Translated: CASRTDVRGELFF. Filled out from reference TRBV19 and TRBJ2-2, the complete variable domain reads DGGITQSPKYLFRKEGQNVTLSCEQNLNHDAMYWYRQDPGQGLRLIYYSQIVNDFQKGDIAEGYSVSREKKESFPLTVTSAQKNPTAFYLCASRTDVRGELFFGEGSRLTVL.

The gene calls are TRBV10-3 and TRBJ2-7, with 7 bases that match TRBD1. Germline CDR1 reads ENHRY; CDR2 reads SYGVKD. The CDR3 loop spans 14 amino acids. Trimming at V came to 6 bases and at J to 2 bases, leaving 7 bases not matched to a gene. The CDR3 DNA is TGTGCCATCAGGGAAAGGGACAGCGCCTACGAGCAGTACTTC. Amino acids: CAIRERDSAYEQYF.

The J gene is TRBJ2-3, the V gene TRBV6-6; D not certain. V was shortened by 6 bases and J by 5 bases, with 12 bases between the two germline ends. CDR3 size: 13 residues. The germline gives CDR1 MNHNY, CDR2 SVGAGI (reference sequence). The CDR3 reads CASSPRPIDTQYF. DNA of the CDR3: TGTGCCAGCAGCCCACGACCTATAGATACGCAGTATTTT.

The chain joins TRBV28 to TRBJ2-6; 7 nucleotides match TRBD1. Losses at the gene ends were 5 bases for V and 4 bases for J; bases not matched to a gene: 14. CDR3 length: 18 residues. Germline V CDR1 and CDR2: MDHEN, SYDVKM. The CDR3 DNA is TGTGCCAGCAGTGCCCCGACAGGGATAGGTGCCGGGGCCAACGTCCTGACTTTC. This codes for CASSAPTGIGAGANVLTF.

This clone was detected only a few times. The chain employs TRBV9 and TRBJ2-7; 7 nucleotides match TRBD2. In germline, CDR1 is SGDLS, CDR2 YYNGEE. The CDR3 is made up of 15 amino acids. V shed 4 bases and J 0 bases; nucleotides not matched to a gene: 7. The CDR3 is CASSREVASSYEQYF. CDR3 bases: TGTGCCAGCAGCCGGGAGGTCGCTAGCTCCTACGAGCAGTACTTC.

This chain uses TRBV7-6 with TRBJ2-7, with TRBD1 matching 9 bases. The V and J ends lost 6 bases and 5 bases, in that order; junction bases with no gene match: 14. Germline CDR1 is SGHVS and CDR2 is FNYEAQ. This CDR3 spans 16 amino acids. The CDR3 bases are TGTGCCAGCAGTCAGACTTTTCCCGGGACAGGGAACGAGCAGTACTTC. It codes for CASSQTFPGTGNEQYF.

In this sample, this clone turned up a few times. The chain links TRBV6-5 to TRBJ1-6; D gene ambiguous. The CDR3 has 15 residues. Germline CDR1 reads MNHEY; CDR2 reads SVGAGI. V gave up 0 bases and J gave up 8 bases, with 11 bases separating them. The CDR3 bases are TGTGCCAGCAGTTACTCGTCCGGAGGTGATTCACCCCTCCACTTT. Protein: CASSYSSGGDSPLHF.

This chain joins TRBV5-1 and TRBJ2-7; D unclear. V dropped 4 bases and J dropped 0 bases, with 17 bases sitting between them. CDR3 length: 16 amino acids. Germline V gives CDR1 SGHRS, CDR2 YFSETQ. The CDR3 sequence is CASSNGAVSSSYEQYF. CDR3 coding DNA: TGCGCCAGCAGCAACGGTGCGGTCAGCAGCTCCTACGAGCAGTACTTC.

The V call is TRBV28, the J call TRBJ1-2; 8 nucleotides line up with TRBD1. The length of the CDR3 is 16 residues. Germline CDR1 and CDR2: MDHEN and SYDVKM. Unmatched junction bases numbered 15, after V lost 4 bases and J lost 8 bases. The CDR3 DNA is TGTGCCAGCAGTTCGCCTCAGGGGGCGGATATAGGGGGCTACACCTTC. Translated: CASSSPQGADIGGYTF.

The gene calls are TRBV7-8 and TRBJ1-4; perhaps TRBD1 as D (5 bases). With 5 bases removed from V and 2 bases from J, the gap between germline ends came to 9 bases. Germline CDR1 and CDR2: SGHVS and FQNEAQ. The CDR3 length is 14 residues. The CDR3 is CASSNGGTNEKLFF. The CDR3 bases are TGTGCCAGCAGCAACGGGGGGACTAATGAAAAACTGTTTTTT.

The chain uses TRBV6-1 and TRBJ2-3, with 7 positions matching TRBD2. Germline V lookup: CDR1 MNHNS, CDR2 SASEGT. J was trimmed by 3 bases and V by 4 bases; bases with no gene match: 10. CDR3 length: 16 residues. The DNA for the CDR3 is TGTGCCAGCAGTGCAGCGCAGGGAGGGGAGACAGATACGCAGTATTTT. This sequence encodes CASSAAQGGETDTQYF.

This clone has a count of ten or more. The V call is TRBV29-1, the J call TRBJ2-7; D possibly matches TRBD1 or TRBD2 (5 bases each). CDR1 and CDR2 from the germline V gene are SQVTM and ANQGSEA. The CDR3 runs 14 residues. Trimming took off 4 bases at V and 0 bases at J, with 13 bases between the two ends. CDR3 DNA sequence: TGCAGCGTTGTGGGGACGGATTCCTCCTACGAGCAGTACTTC. Protein sequence: CSVVGTDSSYEQYF.

The gene calls are TRBV7-2 and TRBJ1-1; 7 bases line up with TRBD1. The germline V gene encodes CDR1 SGHTA and CDR2 FQGNSA. Losses at the gene ends were 2 bases for V and 4 bases for J; bases not matched to a gene: 7. The CDR3 runs 15 residues. The CDR3, as DNA: TGTGCCAGCAGCTTACAGGGGGTGCTGGGCACTGAAGCTTTCTTT. The encoded protein is CASSLQGVLGTEAFF.

CDR3 DNA: TGTGCCAGCAGTGAAATCCCCCGACCCGACTACGAGCAGTACTTC. It specifies CASSEIPRPDYEQYF. This chain connects TRBV2 to TRBJ2-7; D remains ambiguous. This CDR3 contains 15 residues. Germline lookup yields CDR1 SNHLY and CDR2 FYNNEI. Trimming removed 2 bases at V and 3 bases at J, with 14 bases between.

This chain uses TRBV2 with TRBJ2-7; tentatively, D is TRBD1 (5 bases). Trimming cost V 10 bases and J 4 bases, with 14 bases left between them. CDR1 is SNHLY, CDR2 FYNNEI, per germline. The CDR3 contains 12 residues. The CDR3 sequence: CAIQQVSYEQYF. The CDR3 DNA is TGTGCCATCCAACAGGTTTCTTACGAGCAGTACTTC.

J is TRBJ2-3 and V is TRBV7-2; either TRBD1 or TRBD2 may supply D (5 bases each). The CDR3 covers 13 residues. Trimming stripped 3 bases from V and 5 bases from J, with 9 bases between. Germline loops: CDR1 SGHTA, CDR2 FQGNSA. The CDR3 DNA is TGTGCCAGCAGCTTGAGGGGCGGAGATACGCAGTATTTT. Its translation is CASSLRGGDTQYF.